Shown below are 8 T cell receptor beta chains from a single sample sequenced in a study of blood T cell repertoires in COVID-19. The assay was immunoSEQ multiplex PCR, and TCRdb's table has in-frame clones only and misses some. The sample includes 310,000 or so clones, more than 75% of them seen just once. The sequenced sample was peripheral blood. The receptors stem from a woman between 50 and 59 years old with acute or convalescent COVID-19.

The gene calls are TRBV30 and TRBJ1-6, with TRBD1 matching 8 bases. Trimming cost V 4 bases and J 8 bases; bases outside gene matches: 13. Germline CDR1 is GTSNPN and CDR2 is SVGIG (reference sequence). This CDR3 region has 16 residues. CDR3 sequence reads: CAWTLRTGYSDSPLHF. As DNA, the CDR3 is TGTGCCTGGACTCTTCGGACAGGGTATTCGGATTCACCCCTCCACTTT.

The CDR3 protein is CASSLLTQDEKLFF. The CDR3 DNA follows: TGCGCCAGCAGCTTGCTCACTCAAGATGAAAAACTGTTTTTT. The chain combines TRBV5-1 with TRBJ1-4; D not certain. Germline CDR1 SGHRS, CDR2 YFSETQ. V was shortened by 1 base and J by 6 bases, with 10 bases between the two germline ends. CDR3 size: 14 residues.

This clone has a handful of counts. The rearrangement joins TRBV2 to TRBJ2-7, with a weak D call TRBD1 (6 bases). CDR1 SNHLY and CDR2 FYNNEI come from the germline V gene. This CDR3 comprises 14 residues. Trimming took off 10 bases at V and 0 bases at J, with 16 bases between the two ends. CDR3 in DNA: TGTGCCACAAACCTAGACAGGTTCTCCTACGAGCAGTACTTC. Protein: CATNLDRFSYEQYF.

The chain employs TRBV7-3 and TRBJ2-7, with TRBD2 matching 7 bases. Germline V gives CDR1 SGHTA, CDR2 FQGTGA. This CDR3 is built from 14 residues. V shed 2 bases and J 4 bases; nucleotides not matched to a gene: 5. The DNA for the CDR3 is TGTGCCAGCAGCTTAGTTAGCGGGCCTTACGAGCAGTACTTC. As protein: CASSLVSGPYEQYF.

CDR3 DNA: TGTGCCACCTCTCTAGGCGGGAGTAACCAAGAGACCCAGTACTTC. This gives the protein CATSLGGSNQETQYF. V usage is TRBV24-1 and J usage is TRBJ2-5, with 7 positions matching TRBD2. Trimming removed 9 bases from V and 0 bases from J; junction bases left unmatched: 9. The CDR3 sequence is 15 residues long. Germline V gives CDR1 KGHDR, CDR2 SFDVKD.

This chain connects TRBV24-1 to TRBJ2-7; maybe TRBD1 (6 bases). The germline V gene has CDR1 KGHDR and CDR2 SFDVKD. Trimming took 6 bases from V and 2 from J, leaving 16 bases between them. This CDR3 contains 15 residues. The CDR3 protein is CATSSIRDNPYEQYF. DNA of the CDR3: TGTGCCACCAGTTCGATCCGGGACAATCCCTACGAGCAGTACTTC.

CDR3 protein: CASSLTSTSYSYNEQFF. CDR3 bases: TGTGCCAGCAGTTTGACCTCGACTAGCTACTCCTACAATGAGCAGTTCTTC. This chain joins TRBV27 and TRBJ2-1; TRBD2 matches at 7 bases. The germline V gene has CDR1 MNHEY and CDR2 SMNVEV (reference sequence). The CDR3 has 17 residues. The J segment lost 0 bases and the V segment lost 3 bases, leaving 8 bases of the junction unmatched.

This rearrangement joins TRBV30 to TRBJ2-7, with a weak D call TRBD2 (6 bases). CDR3 length: 15 residues. CDR1 is GTSNPN, CDR2 SVGIG, per germline (reference sequence). Trimming took 0 bases from V and 3 from J, leaving 15 bases between them. CDR3 sequence: CAWSVNGGPYYEQYF. The CDR3 DNA reads TGTGCCTGGAGTGTCAACGGGGGACCCTACTACGAGCAGTACTTC.